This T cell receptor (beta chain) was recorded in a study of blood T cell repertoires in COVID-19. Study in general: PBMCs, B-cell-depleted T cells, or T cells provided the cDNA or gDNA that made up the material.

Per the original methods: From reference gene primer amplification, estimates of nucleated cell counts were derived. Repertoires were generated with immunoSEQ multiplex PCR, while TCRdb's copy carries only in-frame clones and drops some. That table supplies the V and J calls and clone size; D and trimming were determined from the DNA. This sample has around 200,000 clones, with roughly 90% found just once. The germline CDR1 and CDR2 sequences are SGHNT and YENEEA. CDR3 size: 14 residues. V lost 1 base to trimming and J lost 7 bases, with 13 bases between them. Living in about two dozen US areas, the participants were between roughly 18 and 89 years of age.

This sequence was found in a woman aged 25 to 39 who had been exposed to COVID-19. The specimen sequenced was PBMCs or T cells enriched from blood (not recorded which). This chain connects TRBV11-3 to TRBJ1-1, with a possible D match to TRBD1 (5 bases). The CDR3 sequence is CASSLGPRQYEAFF. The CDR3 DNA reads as TGTGCCAGCAGCTTAGGCCCCCGACAGTATGAAGCTTTCTTT.